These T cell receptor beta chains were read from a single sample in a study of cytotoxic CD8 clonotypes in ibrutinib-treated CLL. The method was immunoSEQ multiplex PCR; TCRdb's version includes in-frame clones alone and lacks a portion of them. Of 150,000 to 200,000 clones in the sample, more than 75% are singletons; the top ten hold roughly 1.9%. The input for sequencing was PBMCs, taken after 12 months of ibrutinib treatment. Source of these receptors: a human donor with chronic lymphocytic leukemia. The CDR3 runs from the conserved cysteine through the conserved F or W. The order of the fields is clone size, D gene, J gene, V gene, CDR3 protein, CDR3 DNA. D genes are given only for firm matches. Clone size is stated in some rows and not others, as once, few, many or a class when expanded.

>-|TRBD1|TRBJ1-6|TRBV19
CASKDRGDWNSPLHF
TGTGCCAGTAAAGACAGGGGGGATTGGAATTCACCCCTCCACTTT
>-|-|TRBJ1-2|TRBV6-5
CASSYKSKGPYGYTF
TGTGCCAGCAGTTACAAGTCGAAGGGCCCTTATGGCTACACCTTC
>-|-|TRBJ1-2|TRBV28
CASSFGDGGNYGYTF
TGTGCCAGCAGTTTTGGGGACGGAGGAAACTATGGCTACACCTTC
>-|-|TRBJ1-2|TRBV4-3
CASSQDLGYNYGYTF
TGCGCCAGCAGCCAAGATTTAGGATATAACTATGGCTACACCTTC
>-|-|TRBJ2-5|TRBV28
CASAPGGRQETQYF
TGTGCCAGCGCCCCTGGGGGTAGGCAAGAGACCCAGTACTTC
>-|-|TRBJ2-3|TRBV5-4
CASSLGPGGWDTQYF
TGTGCCAGCAGCTTGGGCCCCGGGGGTTGGGATACGCAGTATTTT
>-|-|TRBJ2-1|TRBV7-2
CASSLDEFEQFF
TGTGCCAGCAGCTTAGATGAATTCGAGCAGTTCTTC
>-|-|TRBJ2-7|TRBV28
CASRNEDRGEQYF
TGTGCCAGCCGGAATGAGGATCGCGGCGAGCAGTACTTC
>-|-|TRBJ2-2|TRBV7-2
CASTSSGTGNTGELFF
TGTGCCAGCACATCTTCCGGGACGGGGAACACCGGGGAGCTGTTTTTT
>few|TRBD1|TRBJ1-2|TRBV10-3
CAITTGGYYGYTF
TGTGCCATTACGACAGGGGGCTACTATGGCTACACCTTC
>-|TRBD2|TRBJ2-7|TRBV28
CASSLAGRTYEQYF
TGTGCCAGCAGTCTAGCGGGTAGAACCTACGAGCAGTACTTC
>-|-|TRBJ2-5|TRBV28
CASSPRGEEQYF
TGTGCCAGCAGCCCCCGTGGGGAGGAGCAGTACTTC
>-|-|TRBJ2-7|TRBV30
CAWSVGGKSYEQYF
TGTGCCTGGAGTGTCGGGGGCAAGTCCTACGAGCAGTACTTC
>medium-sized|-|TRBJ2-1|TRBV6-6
CASSPRKFF
TGTGCCAGCAGTCCACGGAAGTTCTTC
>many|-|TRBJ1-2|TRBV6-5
CASSLRKDYGYTF
TGTGCCAGCAGTTTAAGGAAGGACTATGGCTACACCTTC
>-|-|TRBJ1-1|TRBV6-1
CASRPLSVNTEAFF
TGTGCCAGCAGACCCCTATCAGTTAACACTGAAGCTTTCTTT
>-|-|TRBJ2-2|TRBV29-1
CSVGGDFYTGELFF
TGCAGCGTTGGTGGGGACTTCTACACCGGGGAGCTGTTTTTT
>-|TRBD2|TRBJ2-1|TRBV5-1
CASSSGGNNEQFF
TGCGCCAGCAGCAGCGGGGGTAACAATGAGCAGTTCTTC
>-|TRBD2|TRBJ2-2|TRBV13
CASSRTSGLLAGELFF
TGTGCCAGCAGTCGGACTAGCGGGCTTCTAGCCGGGGAGCTGTTTTTT
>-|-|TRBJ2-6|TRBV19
CASSIGGPGANVLTF
TGTGCCAGTAGTATCGGAGGGCCTGGGGCCAACGTCCTGACTTTC
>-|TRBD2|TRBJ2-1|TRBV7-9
CASSTRTSGREYGEQFF
TGTGCCAGCAGCACCCGGACTAGCGGGAGGGAATATGGTGAGCAGTTCTTC
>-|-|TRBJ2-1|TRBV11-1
CASSSPGLPLDEQFF
TGTGCCAGCAGCTCGCCGGGACTCCCATTGGATGAGCAGTTCTTC
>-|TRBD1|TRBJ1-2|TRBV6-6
CASSYSTGALNYGYTF
TGTGCCAGCAGTTACTCAACAGGGGCCCTTAACTATGGCTACACCTTC
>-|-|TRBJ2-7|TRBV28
CASSFGRNEQYF
TGTGCCAGCAGTTTCGGCAGAAACGAGCAGTACTTC
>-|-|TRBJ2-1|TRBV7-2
CASSLGRRDEQFF
TGTGCCAGCAGCTTAGGGAGGAGAGATGAGCAGTTCTTC
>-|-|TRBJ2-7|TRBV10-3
CAITSGSYEQYF
TGTGCCATCACGTCCGGGTCCTACGAGCAGTACTTC
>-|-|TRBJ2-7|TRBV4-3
CASSQNRGSGMYFEQYF
TGCGCCAGCAGCCAAAACAGGGGAAGCGGGATGTATTTCGAGCAGTACTTC
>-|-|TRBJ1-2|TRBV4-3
CASSHRGFYGYTF
TGCGCCAGCAGCCATCGGGGATTCTATGGCTACACCTTC
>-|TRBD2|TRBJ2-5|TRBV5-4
CASSLRERGPQETQYF
TGTGCCAGCAGCTTGAGGGAGCGGGGTCCCCAAGAGACCCAGTACTTC
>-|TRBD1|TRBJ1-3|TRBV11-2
CASSTGGQGSGNTIYF
TGTGCCAGCAGCACGGGCGGACAGGGTAGTGGAAACACCATATATTTT
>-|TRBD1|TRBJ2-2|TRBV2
CASRTGTVNGELFF
TGTGCCAGCAGGACTGGGACAGTTAACGGGGAGCTGTTTTTT
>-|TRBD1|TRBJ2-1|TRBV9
CASSVWTGYNEQFF
TGTGCCAGCAGCGTTTGGACAGGCTACAATGAGCAGTTCTTC
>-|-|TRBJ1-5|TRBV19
CASSTSSDRTPQHF
TGTGCCAGTAGTACCTCCTCCGACCGCACCCCCCAGCATTTT
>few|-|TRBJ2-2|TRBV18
CASSPQWVTGELFF
TGTGCCAGCTCACCACAGTGGGTCACCGGGGAGCTGTTTTTT
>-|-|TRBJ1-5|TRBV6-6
CASSPGANQPQHF
TGTGCCAGCAGCCCAGGAGCCAATCAGCCCCAGCATTTT
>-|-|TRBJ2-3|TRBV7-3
CASSNNAVHTDTQYF
TGTGCCAGCAGCAACAATGCTGTCCACACAGATACGCAGTATTTT
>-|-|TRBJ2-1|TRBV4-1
CASSQVSFRDSLEQFF
TGCGCCAGCAGCCAAGTCTCTTTCCGGGACTCCCTTGAGCAGTTCTTC
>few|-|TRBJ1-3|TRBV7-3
CASSPTGVGSSGNTIYF
TGTGCCAGCAGCCCGACGGGGGTGGGTTCCTCTGGAAACACCATATATTTT
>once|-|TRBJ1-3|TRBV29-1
CSVLPREAGNTIYF
TGCAGCGTCCTGCCCAGGGAGGCTGGAAACACCATATATTTT
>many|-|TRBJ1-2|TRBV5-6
CASRRDYGYTF
TGTGCCAGCCGGCGGGACTATGGCTACACCTTC
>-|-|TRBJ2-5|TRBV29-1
CSVSGGLQETQYF
TGCAGCGTTTCTGGGGGGCTACAAGAGACCCAGTACTTC
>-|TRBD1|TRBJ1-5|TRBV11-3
CASSKSGGGYSNQPQHF
TGTGCCAGCAGCAAGTCAGGGGGAGGCTATAGCAATCAGCCCCAGCATTTT
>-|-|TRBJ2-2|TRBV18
CASSPLDQDSGELFF
TGTGCCAGCTCACCACTCGATCAAGACTCCGGGGAGCTGTTTTTT
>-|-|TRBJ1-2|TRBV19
CASSITTTDYGYTF
TGTGCCAGTAGTATAACGACAACCGACTATGGCTACACCTTC
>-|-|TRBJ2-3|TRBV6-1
CASSEWGRPATTTSTDTQYF
TGTGCCAGCAGTGAATGGGGGCGGCCAGCCACCACGACTAGCACAGATACGCAGTATTTT
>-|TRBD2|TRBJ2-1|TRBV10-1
CASSEAGGPDNEQFF
TGCGCCAGCAGTGAAGCGGGAGGGCCCGACAATGAGCAGTTCTTC
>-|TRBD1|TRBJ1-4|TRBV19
CASSTLSTGGTEKLFF
TGTGCCAGTAGTACTCTTTCGACAGGGGGTACTGAAAAACTGTTTTTT
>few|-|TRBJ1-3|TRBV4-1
CASGESTSYSGNTIYF
TGCGCCAGCGGGGAGTCGACCTCCTACTCTGGAAACACCATATATTTT
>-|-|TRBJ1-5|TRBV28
CASSFLGGAGGNQPQHF
TGTGCCAGCAGTTTCCTCGGGGGCGCAGGGGGCAATCAGCCCCAGCATTTT
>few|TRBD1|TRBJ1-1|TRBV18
CASSPPQGGLMNTEAFF
TGTGCCAGCTCACCACCGCAGGGGGGCCTCATGAACACTGAAGCTTTCTTT
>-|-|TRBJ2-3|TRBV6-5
CASSSSFVDTQYF
TGTGCCAGCAGTTCGTCATTCGTGGATACGCAGTATTTT